The next 25 T cell receptor beta chains were all read from a single sample in a study of pediatric ulcerative colitis. Libraries were prepared by immunoSEQ multiplex PCR; TCRdb keeps only in-frame clonotypes and omits some of them. Here the sample spans tens of thousands of clones, more than 75% being singletons. The sample consisted of blood. These receptors were taken from a boy aged 5 to 17 who was a control in a study of pediatric ulcerative colitis.

The rearrangement uses TRBV11-2 and TRBJ2-1; D call uncertain. This CDR3 contains 14 residues. CDR1 SGHAT and CDR2 FQNNGV come from the germline V gene. The V and J ends lost 2 bases and 7 bases respectively, with 12 bases between them. The CDR3 sequence is CASSLYLQPNEQFF. The CDR3 DNA reads TGTGCCAGCAGCTTATATTTGCAGCCGAATGAGCAGTTCTTC.

The chain links TRBV7-2 to TRBJ1-2; D remains ambiguous. V lost 5 bases, J lost 4 bases, and 20 bases lay in between. Per the germline V gene, CDR1 is SGHTA and CDR2 is FQGNSA. The CDR3 consists of 16 residues. CDR3 loop: CASSVGPSTGPYGYTF. The DNA of the CDR3 is TGTGCCAGCAGCGTAGGGCCGTCGACGGGCCCCTATGGCTACACCTTC.

This clone has only one observation. The chain combines TRBV7-9 with TRBJ2-1; 13 bases fit TRBD2. The length of the CDR3 is 15 residues. Germline V lookup: CDR1 SEHNR, CDR2 FQNEAQ (reference sequence). V shed 5 bases, J shed 7 bases, and the junction held 5 bases outside the gene matches. The CDR3, as DNA: TGTGCCAGCAGCCGGGGACTAGCGGGAAGTAATGAGCAGTTCTTC. Protein: CASSRGLAGSNEQFF.

The chain has TRBV4-3 and TRBJ2-6; the D is unclear. Germline CDR1 reads LGHNA; CDR2 reads YSLEER. V lost 0 bases and J 0 bases, leaving 6 bases between the germline ends. CDR3 length: 16 amino acids. CDR3 nucleotides: TGCGCCAGCAGCCAAGACCCGAACTCTGGGGCCAACGTCCTGACTTTC. Amino acids: CASSQDPNSGANVLTF.

This rearrangement joins TRBV4-1 to TRBJ2-3; the match to TRBD2 covers 10 bases. CDR3 length equals 16 residues. Germline lookup yields CDR1 MGHRA and CDR2 YSYEKL. The junction had 5 bases not matched to a gene; V was cut back by 2 bases and J by 3 bases. The CDR3 bases are TGCGCCAGCAGCCAACCACTAGCGGGGCGGACAGATACGCAGTATTTT. It codes for CASSQPLAGRTDTQYF.

This chain connects TRBV4-2 to TRBJ2-1; 7 bases match TRBD1. Germline V gene sequence: CDR1 LGHNA, CDR2 YNFKEQ. The CDR3 loop spans 16 amino acids. The junction had 12 bases not matched to a gene; V was cut back by 4 bases and J by 6 bases. The CDR3 coding sequence is TGTGCCAGCAGCCGCTCGACAGGGTCCGGTAGCAATGAGCAGTTCTTC. It is translated as CASSRSTGSGSNEQFF.

The chain joins TRBV28 to TRBJ2-7; TRBD2 matches at 8 bases. V lost 10 bases to trimming and J lost 2 bases; unmatched junction nucleotides: 10. Germline V CDR1 and CDR2: MDHEN, SYDVKM. The CDR3 contains 14 residues. The DNA for the CDR3 is TGTGCCACTGCGGGGGTAGCGGGACCCTACGAGCAGTACTTC. It encodes CATAGVAGPYEQYF.

The V gene is TRBV5-6, the J gene TRBJ2-7; D is possibly TRBD2 (6 bases). Trimming removed 7 bases from V and 1 base from J, with 12 bases in between. This CDR3 spans 13 amino acids. Germline V gene data show CDR1 as SGHDT and CDR2 as YYEEEE. CDR3 region: CASRGTVSYEQYF. Here the CDR3 DNA reads TGTGCCAGCCGCGGGACTGTATCCTACGAGCAGTACTTC.

The CDR3 is CASSLDGGYYGYTF. In DNA, the CDR3 is TGTGCCAGCAGCTTAGATGGAGGGTATTATGGCTACACCTTC. The chain joins TRBV7-6 to TRBJ1-2; no clear D. CDR1 SGHVS and CDR2 FNYEAQ come from the germline V gene. V lost 1 base to trimming and J lost 5 bases, with 11 bases between them. The CDR3 is 14 residues long.

The chain joins TRBV19 to TRBJ2-1; D is possibly TRBD1 or TRBD2 (5 bases each). The CDR3 spans 14 residues. CDR1 is LNHDA, CDR2 SQIVND, per germline (reference sequence). The CDR3 spells CTTSLPGGYNEQFF. The DNA of the CDR3 is TGTACAACTTCCCTCCCTGGGGGTTACAATGAGCAGTTCTTC.

This chain joins TRBV6-5 and TRBJ2-3; TRBD1 agrees at 7 bases. CDR3 size: 12 residues. Trimming removed 8 bases from V and 1 base from J; junction bases left unmatched: 0. Germline V gives CDR1 MNHEY, CDR2 SVGAGI. CDR3 sequence (DNA): TGTGCCAGCGGGACAGGCACAGATACGCAGTATTTT. Amino acid sequence: CASGTGTDTQYF.

The rearrangement joins TRBV6-5 to TRBJ2-1; TRBD2 matches at 9 bases. Germline lookup yields CDR1 MNHEY and CDR2 SVGAGI. The CDR3 is made up of 14 amino acids. Trimming at V came to 8 bases and at J to 7 bases, leaving 9 bases not matched to a gene. The CDR3, as DNA: TGTGCCAGCGTGGCGGGAGGGCCTATGAATGAGCAGTTCTTC. This gives the protein CASVAGGPMNEQFF.

This clone was counted once. V is TRBV5-4 and J is TRBJ2-5; 7 bases fit TRBD1. The CDR3 covers 15 residues. The V and J ends lost 0 bases and 2 bases, in that order; junction bases with no gene match: 4. Germline V lookup: CDR1 SGHNT, CDR2 YYREEE (reference sequence). The CDR3 loop reads CASSLGGQQQETQYF. Written as DNA, the CDR3 is TGTGCCAGCAGCTTGGGGGGACAGCAGCAAGAGACCCAGTACTTC.

The V call is TRBV10-3, the J call TRBJ2-1; D possibly uses TRBD1 or TRBD2 (5 bases each). This CDR3 comprises 18 residues. Trimming took off 7 bases at V and 0 bases at J, with 22 bases between the two ends. Per germline, CDR1 ENHRY and CDR2 SYGVKD. CDR3 amino acids: CAITRGSERTNSYNEQFF. In DNA form, the CDR3 reads TGTGCCATCACCCGAGGGTCGGAAAGGACAAACTCCTACAATGAGCAGTTCTTC.

This clone was recorded only once. The chain joins TRBV5-1 to TRBJ1-4; D is possibly TRBD1 (5 bases). The V and J ends lost 3 bases and 0 bases respectively, with 18 bases between them. The V gene's germline CDR1 is SGHRS and CDR2 YFSETQ. This CDR3 spans 18 amino acids. Here the CDR3 reads CASSSGPNSGATNEKLFF. DNA of the CDR3: TGCGCCAGCAGCTCAGGGCCGAATAGTGGGGCAACTAATGAAAAACTGTTTTTT.

The chain has TRBV6-5 and TRBJ2-7, with 7 positions matching TRBD2. V gave up 5 bases and J gave up 5 bases; unmatched junction bases: 12. The CDR3 loop spans 15 amino acids. Per the germline V gene, CDR1 is MNHEY and CDR2 is SVGAGI. Here the CDR3 DNA reads TGTGCCAGCAGTGCGTCGGATCAGGGAGGGAACGAGCAGTACTTC. Translating gives CASSASDQGGNEQYF.

This sequence joins TRBV11-3 and TRBJ2-5; perhaps TRBD1 as D (6 bases). The CDR3 spans 13 residues. Germline CDR1 SGHNT, CDR2 YENEEA. V shed 0 bases and J shed 5 bases, with 7 bases lying between them. CDR3 DNA: TGTGCCAGCAGCTTAGAACAGGGTGAGACCCAGTACTTC. Protein sequence: CASSLEQGETQYF.

The chain recombines TRBV2 with TRBJ2-7; tentative D call: TRBD2 (5 bases). Trimming removed 4 bases from V and 2 bases from J, with 21 bases in between. CDR3 size: 17 residues. The germline V gene has CDR1 SNHLY and CDR2 FYNNEI. This CDR3 is CASSGSPFGEFTYEQYF. The CDR3, as DNA: TGTGCCAGCAGTGGATCCCCGTTCGGGGAATTCACCTACGAGCAGTACTTC. The complete variable domain, with remaining parts taken from reference TRBV2 and TRBJ2-7, reads EPEVTQTPSHQVTQMGQEVILRCVPISNHLYFYWYRQILGQKVEFLVSFYNNEISEKSEIFDDQFSVERPDGSNFTLKIRSTKLEDSAMYFCASSGSPFGEFTYEQYFGPGTRLTVT.

As DNA, the CDR3 is TGTGCCAGCAGCGTAGACGGGGACAGGAGCTCCTACAATGAGCAGTTCTTC. Encoded protein: CASSVDGDRSSYNEQFF. V is TRBV9 and J is TRBJ2-1; 8 bases align to TRBD1. From germline, CDR1 is SGDLS and CDR2 YYNGEE. The CDR3 sequence is 17 residues long. Germline trimming cut 0 bases from V and 0 bases from J; bases unmatched to any gene: 5. Based on the CDR3 plus reference TRBV9 and TRBJ2-1, the full variable domain is DSGVTQTPKHLITATGQRVTLRCSPRSGDLSVYWYQQSLDQGLQFLIQYYNGEERAKGNILERFSAQQFPDLHSELNLSSLELGDSALYFCASSVDGDRSSYNEQFFGPGTRLTVL.

This sequence joins TRBV6-1 and TRBJ2-6, with 7 bases fitting TRBD1. Germline V gene data show CDR1 as MNHNS and CDR2 as SASEGT. Germline trimming cut 11 bases from V and 4 bases from J; bases unmatched to any gene: 8. The CDR3 runs 14 residues. CDR3 protein: CACTGVLGANVLTF. The CDR3, as DNA: TGTGCCTGCACAGGGGTCTTGGGGGCCAACGTCCTGACTTTC.

This clone was seen a handful of times. The J gene is TRBJ1-5, the V gene TRBV9, with 8 bases lining up with TRBD1. This CDR3 is built from 15 residues. CDR1 and CDR2 from the germline V gene are SGDLS and YYNGEE. V lost 4 bases, J lost 3 bases, and 6 bases stayed unmatched. Here the CDR3 reads CASSPGTGNNQPQHF. The CDR3 DNA reads as TGTGCCAGCAGCCCCGGGACAGGTAACAATCAGCCCCAGCATTTT.

This rearrangement joins TRBV2 to TRBJ1-1; D ambiguous. The CDR3 has 13 amino acids. The V gene lost 4 bases and the J gene lost 3 bases, with 9 bases spanning the gap. The germline gives CDR1 SNHLY, CDR2 FYNNEI. CDR3 coding DNA: TGTGCCAGCAGTGTAACGGGTTACACTGAAGCTTTCTTT. Translation gives CASSVTGYTEAFF.

This rearrangement joins TRBV6-5 to TRBJ2-1, with 10 bases lining up with TRBD2. The CDR3 length is 15 residues. Germline loops: CDR1 MNHEY, CDR2 SVGAGI. The J segment lost 4 bases and the V segment lost 6 bases, leaving 6 bases of the junction unmatched. This chain's CDR3 is CASRPLAGAYNEQFF. The CDR3 nucleotides are TGTGCCAGCAGACCCCTAGCGGGAGCATACAATGAGCAGTTCTTC.

The V and J genes are TRBV27 and TRBJ2-7; D gene ambiguous. V lost 2 bases to trimming and J lost 5 bases, with 10 bases between them. The CDR3 extends over 13 amino acids. Germline V CDR1 and CDR2: MNHEY, SMNVEV (reference sequence). The CDR3 spells CASSLTSFHEQYF. CDR3 DNA: TGTGCCAGCAGTTTAACCAGCTTCCACGAGCAGTACTTC.

This clone was observed a single time. This chain joins TRBV4-1 and TRBJ2-7, with D maybe TRBD1 (6 bases). Trimming removed 3 bases from V and 3 bases from J, with 15 bases in between. The germline CDR1 and CDR2 sequences are MGHRA and YSYEKL. The CDR3 extends over 15 amino acids. The CDR3 coding sequence is TGCGCCAGCAGCCACCCCGACAGGTCCAACTACGAGCAGTACTTC. The encoded protein is CASSHPDRSNYEQYF.